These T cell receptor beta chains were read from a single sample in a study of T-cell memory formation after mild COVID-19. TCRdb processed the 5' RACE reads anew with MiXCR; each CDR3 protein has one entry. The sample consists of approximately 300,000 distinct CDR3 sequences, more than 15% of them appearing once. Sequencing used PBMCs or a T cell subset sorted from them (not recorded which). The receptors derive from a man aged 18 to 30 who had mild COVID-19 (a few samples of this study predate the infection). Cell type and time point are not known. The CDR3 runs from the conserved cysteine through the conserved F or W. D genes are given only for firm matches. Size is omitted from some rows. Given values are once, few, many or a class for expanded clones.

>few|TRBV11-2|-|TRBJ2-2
CASSLISDHTGELFF
TGTGCCAGCAGCTTAATCTCGGACCACACCGGGGAGCTGTTTTTT
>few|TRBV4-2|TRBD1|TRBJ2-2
CASSQEEGGSNTGELFF
TGTGCCAGCAGCCAAGAAGAAGGGGGCAGCAACACCGGGGAGCTGTTTTTT
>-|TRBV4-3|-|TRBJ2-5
CASSHLSGGAQETQYF
TGCGCCAGCAGCCACCTTTCTGGAGGGGCCCAAGAGACCCAGTACTTC
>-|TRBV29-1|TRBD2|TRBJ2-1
CSVEDLPRAGPRYNEQFF
TGCAGCGTTGAAGATCTCCCGAGAGCGGGGCCTCGCTACAATGAGCAGTTCTTC
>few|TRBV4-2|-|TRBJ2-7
CASSQGSQGAFYEQYF
TGTGCCAGCAGCCAAGGCTCACAGGGTGCCTTCTACGAGCAGTACTTC
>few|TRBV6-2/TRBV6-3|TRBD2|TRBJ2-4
CASEGLAGLIAKNIQYF
TGTGCCAGCGAGGGACTAGCGGGGTTGATAGCCAAAAACATTCAGTACTTC
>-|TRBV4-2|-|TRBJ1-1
CASGHILGEAFF
TGTGCCAGCGGGCACATCCTGGGGGAAGCTTTCTTT
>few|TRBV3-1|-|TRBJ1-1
CASSQGPQGTNTEAFF
TGTGCCAGCAGCCAAGGGCCCCAGGGAACGAACACTGAAGCTTTCTTT
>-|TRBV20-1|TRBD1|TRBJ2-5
CSATGQGAGETQYF
TGCAGTGCTACCGGGCAGGGGGCGGGAGAGACCCAGTACTTC
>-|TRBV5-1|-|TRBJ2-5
CASSSSGGETQYF
TGCGCCAGCAGCAGTAGCGGCGGGGAGACCCAGTACTTC
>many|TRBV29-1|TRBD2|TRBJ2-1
CSARLAEGLEEQFF
TGCAGCGCCCGGCTAGCGGAGGGGCTAGAGGAGCAGTTCTTC
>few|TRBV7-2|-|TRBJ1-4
CASSPYLAGHELFF
TGTGCCAGCAGCCCGTACTTGGCGGGGCACGAACTGTTTTTT
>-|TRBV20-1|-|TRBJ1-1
CSAREGAALSTEAFF
TGCAGTGCTAGAGAGGGGGCGGCCCTGAGCACTGAAGCTTTCTTT
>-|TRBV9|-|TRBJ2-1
CASSPPDPSTRNEQFF
TGTGCCAGCAGCCCGCCTGACCCCTCCACACGCAATGAGCAGTTCTTC
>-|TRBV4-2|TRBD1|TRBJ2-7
CASSQVTMGAGGEQYF
TGTGCCAGCAGCCAAGTAACCATGGGGGCAGGGGGCGAGCAGTACTTC
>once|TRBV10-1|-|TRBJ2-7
CASSGAGTPYEQYF
TGCGCCAGCAGTGGCGCCGGGACTCCCTACGAGCAGTACTTC
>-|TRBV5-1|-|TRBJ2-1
CASTEMAGALYNEQFF
TGCGCCAGCACTGAAATGGCGGGGGCTCTCTACAATGAGCAGTTCTTC
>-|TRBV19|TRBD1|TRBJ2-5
CASSPRTGAGETQYF
TGTGCCAGTAGTCCCCGGACAGGGGCGGGAGAGACCCAGTACTTC
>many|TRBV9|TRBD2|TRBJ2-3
CASSVDPSGGADTQYF
TGTGCCAGCAGCGTAGACCCTAGCGGGGGGGCAGATACGCAGTATTTT
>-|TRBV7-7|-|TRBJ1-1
CASSRVENTEAFF
TGTGCCAGCAGCCGGGTGGAGAACACTGAAGCTTTCTTT
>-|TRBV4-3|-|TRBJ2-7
CASSQDLDGSYEQYF
TGCGCCAGCAGCCAGGACTTGGACGGTTCCTACGAGCAGTACTTC
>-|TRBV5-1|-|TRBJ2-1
CASSLEQLYNEQFF
TGCGCCAGCAGCTTGGAACAGCTCTACAATGAGCAGTTCTTC
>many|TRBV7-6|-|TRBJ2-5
CASSPGQGRGETQYF
TGTGCCAGCAGCCCCGGCCAAGGACGGGGGGAGACCCAGTACTTC
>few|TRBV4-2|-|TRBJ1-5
CASSQEYSNQPQHF
TGTGCCAGCAGCCAAGAATACAGCAATCAGCCCCAGCATTTT
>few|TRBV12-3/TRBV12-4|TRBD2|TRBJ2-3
CASRQTSASTDTQYF
TGTGCCAGCCGACAGACTAGCGCTAGCACAGATACGCAGTATTTT
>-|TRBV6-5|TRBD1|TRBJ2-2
CASSKDREYPGELFF
TGTGCCAGCAGCAAGGACAGGGAATATCCCGGGGAGCTGTTTTTT
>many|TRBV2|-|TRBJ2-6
CASNSGWSGANVLTF
TGTGCCAGCAACTCGGGTTGGTCTGGGGCCAACGTCCTGACTTTC
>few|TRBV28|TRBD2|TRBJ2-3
CASGLAGGRTDTQYF
TGTGCCAGCGGGTTAGCGGGGGGCCGCACAGATACGCAGTATTTT
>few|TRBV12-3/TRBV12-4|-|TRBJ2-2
CASSQRGMPGELFF
TGTGCCAGCAGCCAAAGGGGGATGCCCGGGGAGCTGTTTTTT
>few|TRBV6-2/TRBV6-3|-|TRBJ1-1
CASSYGPQGYTEAFF
TGTGCCAGCAGTTACGGACCACAGGGTTACACTGAAGCTTTCTTT
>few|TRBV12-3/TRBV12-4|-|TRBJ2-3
CASSLNQGTDTQYF
TGTGCCAGCAGTTTAAACCAGGGGACAGATACGCAGTATTTT
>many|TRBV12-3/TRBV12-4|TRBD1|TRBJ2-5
CASSSQGAEETQYF
TGTGCCAGCAGTTCCCAGGGGGCTGAGGAGACCCAGTACTTC
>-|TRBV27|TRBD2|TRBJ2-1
CASSWGRARDEQFF
TGTGCCAGCAGTTGGGGGAGGGCGAGGGATGAGCAGTTCTTC
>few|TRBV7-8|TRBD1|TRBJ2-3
CASSARQGAADTQYF
TGTGCCAGCAGCGCACGACAGGGGGCCGCAGATACGCAGTATTTT
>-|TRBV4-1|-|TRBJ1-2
CASSQEAGSHGYTF
TGCGCCAGCAGCCAAGAGGCCGGATCCCATGGCTACACCTTC
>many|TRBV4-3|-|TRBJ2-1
CASSPGARPSYNEQFF
TGCGCCAGCAGCCCGGGCGCTAGGCCATCCTACAATGAGCAGTTCTTC
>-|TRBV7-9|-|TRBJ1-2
CASSPGPGSYGYTF
TGTGCCAGCAGCCCTGGACCCGGGAGCTATGGCTACACCTTC
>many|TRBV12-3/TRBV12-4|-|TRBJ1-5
CASSLRANQPQHF
TGTGCCAGCAGTCTCAGGGCTAATCAGCCCCAGCATTTT
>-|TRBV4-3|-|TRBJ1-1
CASSRNQDTEAFF
TGCGCCAGCAGCCGAAACCAGGACACTGAAGCTTTCTTT
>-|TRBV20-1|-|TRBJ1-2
CSAPPPVGYTF
TGCAGTGCTCCACCCCCCGTTGGCTACACCTTC
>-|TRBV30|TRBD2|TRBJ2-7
CAWSPTGTSGKYEQYF
TGTGCCTGGAGTCCTACTGGGACTAGCGGGAAATACGAGCAGTACTTC
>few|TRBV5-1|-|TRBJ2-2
CASSLATAAGELFF
TGCGCCAGCAGCTTGGCAACTGCGGCCGGGGAGCTGTTTTTT
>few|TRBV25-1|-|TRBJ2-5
CASRTRTDQETQYF
TGTGCCAGCAGAACGAGGACGGACCAAGAGACCCAGTACTTC
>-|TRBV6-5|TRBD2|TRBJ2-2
CASSRSSGANTGELFF
TGTGCCAGCAGCCGGTCTAGCGGGGCGAACACCGGGGAGCTGTTTTTT
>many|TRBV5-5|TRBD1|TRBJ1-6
CASSPRTGDYNSPLHF
TGTGCCAGCAGCCCTAGGACAGGGGATTATAATTCACCCCTCCACTTT